Listed here are 17 T cell receptor beta chains from one sample, sequenced in a study of beta chain features in type 1 diabetes. Expressed TCRB transcripts were sequenced because the entire RNA isolate underwent reverse transcription. The data were produced by immunoSEQ multiplex PCR, yet TCRdb's version contains in-frame clones alone and is incomplete. The table lists roughly 500,000 clones, about an eighth of them singletons, with approximately 0.045% in the top ten. Sequencing input: naive CD4+ T cells from blood. The receptors originated from a woman between 18 and 29 years old in good health.

The chain links TRBV7-9 to TRBJ2-1, with 9 bases fitting TRBD1. Germline V gene lookup returns CDR1 SEHNR and CDR2 FQNEAQ (reference sequence). Trimming removed 4 bases from V and 5 bases from J; junction bases left unmatched: 12. CDR3 size: 17 residues. The CDR3 DNA sequence: TGTGCCAGCAGCTCCCCACTGGGGACAGGGAGAAACAATGAGCAGTTCTTC. Protein: CASSSPLGTGRNNEQFF.

This clone has a handful of counts. The CDR3 region has the DNA TGTGCCAGCAGCCCTCGCAGTCGGGCAGATACGCAGTATTTT. It codes for CASSPRSRADTQYF. The chain uses TRBV9 and TRBJ2-3; D is uncertain. The CDR3 spans 14 residues. The germline V and J ends were trimmed by 4 bases and 4 bases, with 13 bases remaining between them. Germline CDR1 and CDR2: SGDLS and YYNGEE.

CDR3 sequence: CASSSTIAGSYNEQFF. CDR3 coding DNA: TGTGCCAGCAGCTCTACAATAGCGGGGTCCTACAATGAGCAGTTCTTC. The chain combines TRBV9 with TRBJ2-1; TRBD2 aligns across 8 bases. V lost 4 bases to trimming and J lost 1 base; unmatched junction nucleotides: 7. This CDR3 spans 16 amino acids. From germline, CDR1 is SGDLS and CDR2 YYNGEE.

This chain joins TRBV7-2 and TRBJ1-2; unclear D gene. The CDR3 is 15 amino acids. The germline V gene encodes CDR1 SGHTA and CDR2 FQGNSA. V was clipped by 2 bases and J by 3 bases, with 13 bases between them. CDR3 DNA: TGTGCCAGCAGCTTACCTCAGGTTAACTACTATGGCTACACCTTC. This translates into CASSLPQVNYYGYTF.

The genes are TRBV6-6 and TRBJ2-1, with 11 bases that match TRBD2. V trimming: 7 bases; J trimming: 3 bases; junction bases outside the gene matches: 5. This CDR3 spans 15 amino acids. CDR1 and CDR2 from the germline V gene are MNHNY and SVGAGI (reference sequence). The CDR3 DNA follows: TGTGCCAGCACCCCGACTAGCGGGGTCTACAATGAGCAGTTCTTC. It translates to CASTPTSGVYNEQFF.

This clone has a handful of counts. The V call is TRBV11-2, the J call TRBJ2-1; D unclear. From germline, CDR1 is SGHAT and CDR2 FQNNGV. This CDR3 is built from 14 residues. V was clipped by 5 bases and J by 8 bases, with 16 bases between them. The CDR3 reads CASSMRPSWDEQFF. The CDR3 DNA follows: TGTGCCAGCAGCATGCGGCCCTCTTGGGATGAGCAGTTCTTC. The whole variable domain, filled in from reference TRBV11-2 and TRBJ2-1, reads EAGVAQSPRYKIIEKRQSVAFWCNPISGHATLYWYQQILGQGPKLLIQFQNNGVVDDSQLPKDRFSAERLKGVDSTLKIQPAKLEDSAVYLCASSMRPSWDEQFFGPGTRLTVL.

In this sample, this clone turned up a few times. The chain carries TRBV7-3 and TRBJ2-1; the match to TRBD2 covers 14 bases. Germline assignment: CDR1 SGHTA and CDR2 FQGTGA. The trim removed 5 bases at V and 5 bases at J, leaving 5 bases unmatched. This CDR3 has 16 residues. CDR3 region: CASSPRTSGGHNEQFF. DNA for the CDR3: TGTGCCAGCAGCCCCAGGACTAGCGGGGGGCACAATGAGCAGTTCTTC.

In DNA form, the CDR3 reads TGTGCCAGCAGCTTAACGAACCACAATGAGCAGTTCTTC. It codes for CASSLTNHNEQFF. The V call is TRBV7-6, the J call TRBJ2-1; D not certain. V was trimmed by 2 bases and J by 5 bases, leaving 7 bases between them. The CDR3 is 13 residues long. Germline V lookup: CDR1 SGHVS, CDR2 FNYEAQ.

The rearrangement uses TRBV7-6 and TRBJ1-1; no clear D. Deletions cut 1 base from V and 2 bases from J, with 11 bases between. Per germline, CDR1 SGHVS and CDR2 FNYEAQ. The CDR3 totals 15 residues. The CDR3 is CASSLVAQTNTEAFF. CDR3 nucleotide sequence: TGTGCCAGCAGCTTAGTGGCCCAGACCAACACTGAAGCTTTCTTT.

This chain uses TRBV5-1 with TRBJ2-1; D unresolved. V gave up 1 base and J gave up 1 base, with 9 bases separating them. Germline lookup yields CDR1 SGHRS and CDR2 YFSETQ. The CDR3 runs 15 residues. The CDR3: CASSLRPPSYNEQFF. DNA for the CDR3: TGCGCCAGCAGCTTGAGGCCTCCATCCTACAATGAGCAGTTCTTC.

In its sample, this clone was seen a few times. The chain carries TRBV29-1 and TRBJ1-1; possible D gene TRBD1, 6 bases. The V gene's germline CDR1 is SQVTM and CDR2 ANQGSEA. The CDR3 runs 13 residues. The V and J ends lost 5 bases and 6 bases respectively, with 16 bases between them. The CDR3 DNA reads as TGCAGCGTTCCGAACCAGGGGCGCCCTGAAGCTTTCTTT. It yields the protein CSVPNQGRPEAFF.

This clone has a single count. The gene calls are TRBV6-5 and TRBJ1-1; possible D gene TRBD1, 6 bases. Germline-derived CDR1 and CDR2 are MNHEY and SVGAGI. The CDR3 loop spans 13 amino acids. V lost 2 bases, J lost 6 bases, and 10 bases lay in between. The CDR3 sequence is CASSYEGGSEAFF. The CDR3 DNA follows: TGTGCCAGCAGTTACGAAGGGGGTTCTGAAGCTTTCTTT.

This chain links TRBV28 with TRBJ2-1, with 11 bases that match TRBD1. The CDR3 covers 17 residues. Germline V gives CDR1 MDHEN, CDR2 SYDVKM. Unmatched junction bases numbered 7, after V lost 6 bases and J lost 0 bases. CDR3 DNA sequence: TGTGCCAGCAGCCGCAAAGGGACAGGGGGCTCCTACAATGAGCAGTTCTTC. Residues: CASSRKGTGGSYNEQFF.

J is TRBJ1-1 and V is TRBV2; D is ambiguous. V lost 1 base and J lost 3, with 3 bases in between. CDR3 length: 12 residues. Germline CDR1 is SNHLY and CDR2 is FYNNEI. The DNA of the CDR3 is TGTGCCAGCAGTGAAGATTACACTGAAGCTTTCTTT. Translating it yields CASSEDYTEAFF.

This clone was counted only a few times. The V gene is TRBV6-5, the J gene TRBJ2-1, with D unresolved. The CDR3 consists of 14 residues. V lost 11 bases, J lost 2 bases, and 16 bases lay in between. From germline, CDR1 is MNHEY and CDR2 SVGAGI. CDR3: CASRSDRAYNEQFF. The CDR3 DNA reads as TGTGCCTCCCGGAGTGATAGGGCCTACAATGAGCAGTTCTTC.

The rearrangement joins TRBV2 to TRBJ2-2; D remains ambiguous. This CDR3 is 14 amino acids long. Trimming left V 4 bases short and J 2 bases short, with 8 bases between. The germline V gene has CDR1 SNHLY and CDR2 FYNNEI. CDR3 DNA: TGTGCCAGCAGTGTGTGGGGAAACACCGGGGAGCTGTTTTTT. Encoded protein: CASSVWGNTGELFF.

The chain's CDR3 is CASINRADEAFF. CDR3 in DNA: TGTGCCAGCATAAACAGGGCAGACGAAGCTTTCTTT. This chain connects TRBV6-5 to TRBJ1-1, with TRBD1 as a possible D gene (6 bases). V lost 7 bases and J lost 8, with 14 bases in between. The CDR3 has 12 residues. Per germline, CDR1 MNHEY and CDR2 SVGAGI.